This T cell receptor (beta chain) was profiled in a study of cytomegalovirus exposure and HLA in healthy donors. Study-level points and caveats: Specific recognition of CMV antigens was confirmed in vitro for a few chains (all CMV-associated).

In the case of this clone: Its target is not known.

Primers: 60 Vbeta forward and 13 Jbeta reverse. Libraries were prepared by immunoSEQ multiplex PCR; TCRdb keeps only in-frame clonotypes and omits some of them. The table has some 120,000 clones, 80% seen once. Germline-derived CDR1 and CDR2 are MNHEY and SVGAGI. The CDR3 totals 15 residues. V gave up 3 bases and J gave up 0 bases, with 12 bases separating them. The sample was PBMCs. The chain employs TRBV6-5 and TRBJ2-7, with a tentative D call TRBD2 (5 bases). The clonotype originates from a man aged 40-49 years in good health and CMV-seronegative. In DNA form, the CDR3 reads TGTGCCAGCAGTTATCGGGGAGTCCCCTCCTACGAGCAGTACTTC. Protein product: CASSYRGVPSYEQYF.